The 26 T cell receptor beta chains presented below share a single source sample, sequenced in a study of blood T cell repertoires in COVID-19. Data came from immunoSEQ multiplex PCR; TCRdb stores just in-frame clones and leaves some out. The top ten hold approximately 9% of the sample, which has about 73,000 clones, roughly nine tenths seen once. The specimen was peripheral blood. Every receptor here comes from an elderly man with acute or convalescent COVID-19.

CDR3 amino acids: CATSDTFNQPQHF. The CDR3 coding sequence is TGTGCCACCAGTGATACATTTAATCAGCCCCAGCATTTT. This chain links TRBV24-1 with TRBJ1-5, with D unclear. V lost 3 bases, J lost 4 bases, and 6 bases lay in between. The CDR3 is made up of 13 amino acids. Looked up from germline, CDR1 is KGHDR and CDR2 is SFDVKD.

The V gene is TRBV10-3, the J gene TRBJ2-3; the D gene is possibly TRBD2 (7 bases). Germline V gene sequence: CDR1 ENHRY, CDR2 SYGVKD. Trimming cost V 4 bases and J 6 bases, with 17 bases left between them. The length of the CDR3 is 15 residues. The CDR3 protein is CAISARGANLDTQYF. CDR3 bases: TGTGCCATCAGTGCCCGGGGGGCGAATTTGGATACGCAGTATTTT.

The chain links TRBV6-5 to TRBJ1-5; 7 nucleotides align to TRBD1. The V gene end was trimmed by 6 bases and the J gene end by 3 bases; junction bases not matched to a gene: 8. CDR3 length equals 15 residues. Germline V CDR1 and CDR2: MNHEY, SVGAGI. The CDR3 is CASSPTGIINQPQHF. For the CDR3, the DNA is TGTGCCAGCAGCCCGACAGGGATCATCAATCAGCCCCAGCATTTT.

The sample holds one count of this clone. V and J are TRBV7-3 and TRBJ2-5, with TRBD2 matching 12 bases. Per the germline V gene, CDR1 is SGHTA and CDR2 is FQGTGA. The CDR3 covers 18 residues. V was clipped by 5 bases and J by 1 base; unmatched bases: 11. The CDR3 spells CASSPNHRTSGTQETQYF. In nucleotides, the CDR3 is TGTGCCAGCAGCCCCAACCACCGGACTAGCGGGACCCAAGAGACCCAGTACTTC.

V usage is TRBV11-2 and J usage is TRBJ2-1, with TRBD2 identical over 7 bases. V lost 5 bases and J lost 4; bases outside the gene matches: 5. Germline assignment: CDR1 SGHAT and CDR2 FQNNGV. The CDR3 extends over 14 amino acids. This CDR3 is CASSRGTIYNEQFF. For the CDR3, the DNA is TGTGCCAGCAGCCGCGGGACTATATACAATGAGCAGTTCTTC.

The chain links TRBV3-1 (or the pseudogene TRBV3-2) to TRBJ1-5; D might be TRBD1 (6 bases). The germline gives CDR1 LGHDT, CDR2 YNNKEL (reference sequence). Trimming took off 4 bases at V and 5 bases at J, with 9 bases between the two ends. This CDR3 region has 13 residues. DNA of the CDR3: TGTGCCAGCAGCCTCAGGACAGATCAGCCCCAGCATTTT. Translated: CASSLRTDQPQHF.

This rearrangement joins TRBV28 to TRBJ2-7; perhaps TRBD2 as D (6 bases). The length of the CDR3 is 16 residues. In germline, CDR1 is MDHEN, CDR2 SYDVKM. V lost 5 bases to trimming and J lost 0 bases, with 17 bases between them. In DNA form, the CDR3 reads TGTGCCAGCAGTGGGGGGACGGCCCCTCCCTCCTACGAGCAGTACTTC. The encoded protein is CASSGGTAPPSYEQYF.

The V and J genes are TRBV19 and TRBJ2-7; D may be TRBD2 (5 bases). Germline loops: CDR1 LNHDA, CDR2 SQIVND (reference sequence). Between the trimmed V and J ends, which lost 3 bases and 3 bases, there was a span of 9 bases. CDR3 length equals 13 residues. The CDR3 protein is CASSMGVHYEQYF. CDR3 nucleotides: TGTGCCAGTAGTATGGGAGTTCACTACGAGCAGTACTTC.

This chain uses TRBV29-1 with TRBJ2-3; 8 bases align to TRBD1. Germline V lookup: CDR1 SQVTM, CDR2 ANQGSEA. This CDR3 has 13 amino acids. The trim removed 6 bases at V and 3 bases at J, leaving 5 bases unmatched. As DNA, the CDR3 is TGCAGCGTCGACAGGGGACCGACAGATACGCAGTATTTT. This translates into CSVDRGPTDTQYF.

Here the CDR3 DNA reads TGTGCCAGCAGCCTAAACCTAGCGGGGCACACCAACGGGGAGCTGTTTTTT. Residues: CASSLNLAGHTNGELFF. V gene TRBV3-1 (or the pseudogene TRBV3-2) combines with J gene TRBJ2-2; TRBD2 matches 9 bases. The CDR3 extends over 17 amino acids. Germline V gene data show CDR1 as LGHDT and CDR2 as YNNKEL (reference sequence). V lost 4 bases to trimming and J lost 7 bases; unmatched junction nucleotides: 13.

The rearrangement uses TRBV9 and TRBJ2-7; 7 positions agree with TRBD1. With 4 bases clipped from V and 2 bases from J, the junction kept 9 bases outside the gene matches. The germline gives CDR1 SGDLS, CDR2 YYNGEE. The CDR3 is 15 residues long. The CDR3, as DNA: TGTGCCAGCAGCCTCTCCGGGACAGAGACCTACGAGCAGTACTTC. Translation gives CASSLSGTETYEQYF.

This clone was found once. This chain links TRBV6-1 with TRBJ2-1, with TRBD2 identical over 11 bases. V lost 5 bases and J lost 6; bases outside the gene matches: 9. This CDR3 region has 16 residues. Germline V CDR1 and CDR2: MNHNS, SASEGT. For the CDR3, the DNA is TGTGCCAGCAGTCAAGTCACTAGCGGGAGTGGCAATGAGCAGTTCTTC. Its protein product is CASSQVTSGSGNEQFF.

This chain uses TRBV5-5 with TRBJ2-5, with D perhaps matching TRBD1 (6 bases). V dropped 1 base and J dropped 1 base, with 20 bases sitting between them. The CDR3 runs 18 residues. Germline assignment: CDR1 SGHKS and CDR2 YYEKEE (reference sequence). The CDR3, as DNA: TGTGCCAGCAGCTTGAAGGGGCAGGGGAGTATTCCCCAAGAGACCCAGTACTTC. It is translated as CASSLKGQGSIPQETQYF.

The rearrangement joins TRBV15 to TRBJ2-2; the D is unclear. V was shortened by 1 base and J by 6 bases, with 15 bases between the two germline ends. CDR3 length equals 16 residues. CDR1 and CDR2 (germline): LNHNV, YYDKDF (reference sequence). The CDR3 spells CATSRGGSRSAGELFF. In DNA, the CDR3 is TGTGCCACCAGCAGAGGTGGCAGCCGAAGCGCCGGGGAGCTGTTTTTT.

V gene TRBV6-6 combines with J gene TRBJ1-6, with 10 nucleotides matching TRBD1. There are 14 residues in the CDR3. Trimming at V came to 8 bases and at J to 7 bases, leaving 5 bases not matched to a gene. CDR1 and CDR2 (germline): MNHNY, SVGAGI (reference sequence). Here the CDR3 DNA reads TGTGCCAGCGGTGGACAGGGGGAGAATTCACCCCTCCACTTT. Amino acid sequence: CASGGQGENSPLHF.

The chain is built from TRBV18 and TRBJ1-1; D may be TRBD1 (5 bases). V lost 3 bases and J 0 bases, leaving 11 bases between the germline ends. Germline loops: CDR1 KGHSH, CDR2 LQKENI. This CDR3 spans 15 amino acids. The CDR3 DNA reads as TGTGCCAGCTCACCTACACGGGGGATGAACACTGAAGCTTTCTTT. Amino acids: CASSPTRGMNTEAFF.

The V call is TRBV29-1, the J call TRBJ2-2; perhaps TRBD1 as D (6 bases). Trimming shortened V by 8 bases and J by 6 bases, and 10 bases separated the two germline ends. This CDR3 spans 11 amino acids. CDR1 and CDR2 from the germline V gene are SQVTM and ANQGSEA. CDR3 region: CSTRQAGELFF. CDR3 DNA: TGCAGCACCCGACAGGCCGGGGAGCTGTTTTTT.

V gene TRBV30 combines with J gene TRBJ1-1, with D unclear. The CDR3 length is 14 residues. Trimming removed 4 bases at V and 5 bases at J, with 17 bases between. Per the germline V gene, CDR1 is GTSNPN and CDR2 is SVGIG (reference sequence). The CDR3 loop is CAWTGFSGDTEAFF. The CDR3 bases are TGTGCCTGGACCGGCTTTTCCGGGGATACTGAAGCTTTCTTT. Variable domain in full (rest from reference TRBV30 and TRBJ1-1): SQTIHQWPATLVQPVGSPLSLECTVEGTSNPNLYWYRQAAGRGLQLLFYSVGIGQISSEVPQNLSASRPQDRQFILSSKKLLLSDSGFYLCAWTGFSGDTEAFFGQGTRLTVV.

The rearrangement links TRBV28 to TRBJ2-3; D ambiguous. V shed 10 bases and J shed 2 bases, with 22 bases lying between them. In germline, CDR1 is MDHEN, CDR2 SYDVKM. The CDR3 runs 16 residues. The CDR3 sequence is CATFSPLSPNTDTQYF. As DNA, the CDR3 is TGTGCCACATTCAGTCCCTTATCACCAAACACAGATACGCAGTATTTT.

J is TRBJ2-7 and V is TRBV27; tentatively, D is TRBD1 (6 bases). Trimming removed 2 bases at V and 1 base at J, with 18 bases between. Looked up from germline, CDR1 is MNHEY and CDR2 is SMNVEV (reference sequence). The CDR3 length is 17 residues. The CDR3 nucleotides are TGTGCCAGCAGTTTAGCCTCCGGGACATCAAATTCCTACGAGCAGTACTTC. Its protein is CASSLASGTSNSYEQYF.

V and J are TRBV3-1 (or the pseudogene TRBV3-2) and TRBJ2-7, with D perhaps matching TRBD2 (5 bases). The CDR3 sequence is 13 residues long. Trimming removed 5 bases at V and 7 bases at J, with 15 bases between. Per germline, CDR1 LGHDT and CDR2 YNNKEL (reference sequence). The CDR3 region is CASSLRGVLEQYF. As DNA, the CDR3 is TGTGCCAGCAGCTTACGGGGAGTCCTGGAGCAGTACTTC.

The rearrangement uses TRBV2 and TRBJ1-1; D remains ambiguous. CDR3 size: 13 residues. The germline CDR1 and CDR2 sequences are SNHLY and FYNNEI. The V gene lost 9 bases and the J gene lost 0 bases, with 11 bases spanning the gap. The CDR3 is CASLRELNTEAFF. Here the CDR3 DNA reads TGTGCCAGTCTCCGGGAATTGAACACTGAAGCTTTCTTT.

CDR3 DNA: TGTGCCAGCAGTTTGGGACAGGAGGCATCACCCCTCCACTTT. Protein: CASSLGQEASPLHF. V usage is TRBV6-5 and J usage is TRBJ1-6, with TRBD1 matching 8 bases. With 4 bases clipped from V and 10 bases from J, the junction kept 6 bases outside the gene matches. Germline V gene sequence: CDR1 MNHEY, CDR2 SVGAGI. CDR3 size: 14 residues.

V usage is TRBV3-1 (or the pseudogene TRBV3-2) and J usage is TRBJ1-1; no definite D call. Germline V lookup: CDR1 LGHDT, CDR2 YNNKEL (reference sequence). With 4 bases removed from V and 8 bases from J, the gap between germline ends came to 8 bases. This CDR3 is built from 11 residues. Here the CDR3 reads CASSREGEAFF. The CDR3 nucleotides read TGTGCCAGCAGCCGGGAGGGCGAAGCTTTCTTT.

The chain recombines TRBV5-1 with TRBJ2-2; 9 positions match TRBD2. V was clipped by 2 bases and J by 4 bases; unmatched bases: 3. CDR1 and CDR2 (germline): SGHRS, YFSETQ. The CDR3 contains 15 residues. The DNA of the CDR3 is TGCGCCAGCAGCTTAACTAGCGGGTTCACCGGGGAGCTGTTTTTT. Translation gives CASSLTSGFTGELFF. The full variable domain, rest sourced from reference TRBV5-1 and TRBJ2-2, is KAGVTQTPRYLIKTRGQQVTLSCSPISGHRSVSWYQQTPGQGLQFLFEYFSETQRNKGNFPGRFSGRQFSNSRSEMNVSTLELGDSALYLCASSLTSGFTGELFFGEGSRLTVL.

The V call is TRBV5-4, the J call TRBJ2-1; tentative D call: TRBD2 (6 bases). Germline loops: CDR1 SGHNT, CDR2 YYREEE (reference sequence). Trimming pared 4 bases from V and 5 bases from J, leaving 22 bases between. This CDR3 has 17 amino acids. The CDR3 is CASSRPGGRRADNEQFF. The CDR3 DNA follows: TGTGCCAGCAGCCGCCCGGGCGGAAGGAGGGCTGACAATGAGCAGTTCTTC.